Each of the 17 T cell receptor beta chains below was sequenced from the same sample in a study of blood T cells in healthy people across ages. Primers used in a second PCR of about 6 to 11 cycles were a sample-barcoded 5' primer and a J-beta primer mix. Via MiXCR, TCRdb re-called the 5' RACE reads, giving one row per CDR3 protein. The sample holds roughly 1,000,000 distinct CDR3 sequences, 20% to 25% seen once. This sample also belongs to another study, concerning T cells of mothers and their children.

The specimen was blood. The receptors were sampled from a girl aged 2 to 9 in good health.

This clonotype was seen more than once but under ten times. This sequence joins TRBV6-6 and TRBJ1-2; the match to TRBD1 covers 9 bases. The CDR3 runs to 14 residues. V dropped 2 bases and J dropped 7; count of bases not matched to a gene: 5. Germline V CDR1 and CDR2: MNHNY, SVGAGI (reference sequence). As DNA, the CDR3 is TGTGCCAGCAGTTACCCGGGACAGGGTATTGGCTACACCTTC. This gives the protein CASSYPGQGIGYTF.

The chain couples TRBV12-3 or TRBV12-4 to TRBJ2-3, with D possibly called TRBD1 or TRBD2 (5 bases each). V dropped 8 bases and J dropped 2 bases, with 14 bases sitting between them. This CDR3 spans 14 amino acids. CDR3 sequence: CASGDLSSTDTQYF. DNA for the CDR3: TGTGCCAGCGGGGACCTTTCTTCCACAGATACGCAGTATTTT.

The gene calls are TRBV20-1 and TRBJ1-1; 7 bases agree with TRBD1. The ends lost 5 bases at V and 10 bases at J; junction bases unmatched: 13. CDR1 DFQATT and CDR2 SNEGSKA come from the germline V gene (reference sequence). The CDR3 loop spans 13 amino acids. The CDR3: CSARIGGRGGAFF. The CDR3 nucleotides are TGCAGTGCTCGAATAGGGGGCAGGGGTGGAGCTTTCTTT.

The chain combines TRBV5-1 with TRBJ1-4; maybe TRBD1 (5 bases). The CDR3 length is 16 residues. Trimming stripped 5 bases from V and 6 bases from J, with 20 bases between. CDR1 is SGHRS, CDR2 YFSETQ, per germline. Here the CDR3 DNA reads TGCGCCAGCAGATCCGGGACTCCCTACCTCTATGAAAAACTGTTTTTT. This encodes CASRSGTPYLYEKLFF.

This rearrangement joins TRBV3-1 to TRBJ2-2; D gene unclear. The CDR3 has 16 amino acids. V lost 4 bases to trimming and J lost 4 bases, with 16 bases between them. Germline CDR1 is LGHDT and CDR2 is YNNKEL (reference sequence). This CDR3 is CASSRTRAEPTGELFF. CDR3 nucleotide sequence: TGTGCCAGCAGCCGAACACGGGCGGAACCCACCGGGGAGCTGTTTTTT.

The genes are TRBV18 and TRBJ2-7; D uncertain. The better agreement between TRBJ2-5 and the DNA end casts doubt on the J call. Germline V lookup: CDR1 KGHSH, CDR2 LQKENI. The CDR3 length is 14 residues. The CDR3 protein is CASSPQMGQETQYF. Written as DNA, the CDR3 is TGTGCCAGCTCACCACAAATGGGACAAGAGACCCAGTACTTC.

There are a few counts of this clonotype. The chain employs TRBV28 and TRBJ2-1; tentative D call: TRBD1 (5 bases). The DNA end favors TRBJ2-7, so the J call may be wrong. Per germline, CDR1 MDHEN and CDR2 SYDVKM. This CDR3 has 13 residues. CDR3 residues: CASSFVTAYEQYF. CDR3 bases: TGTGCCAGCAGTTTCGTGACAGCCTACGAGCAGTACTTC.

The chain links TRBV6-8 to TRBJ2-1; D is perhaps TRBD2 (5 bases). Trimming stripped 8 bases from V and 4 bases from J, with 9 bases between. From germline, CDR1 is MNHGY and CDR2 SAAAGT. The CDR3 is 12 residues long. Here the CDR3 DNA reads TGTGCCAGCCCCACGGGGTACAATGAGCAGTTCTTC. It codes for CASPTGYNEQFF.

The chain links TRBV6-1 to TRBJ1-1, with TRBD1 identical over 9 bases. This CDR3 is built from 15 residues. Germline CDR1 reads MNHNS; CDR2 reads SASEGT. J gave up 4 bases and V 6 bases, and 9 bases lay outside the gene matches. CDR3 nucleotide sequence: TGTGCCAGCAGCCCACCGGGACAGGGATCCACTGAAGCTTTCTTT. This encodes CASSPPGQGSTEAFF.

The rearrangement uses TRBV3-1 and TRBJ2-7; TRBD2 matches at 7 bases. CDR3 length: 13 amino acids. Trimming took 1 base from V and 8 from J; bases not matched to a gene: 5. Per the germline V gene, CDR1 is LGHDT and CDR2 is YNNKEL (reference sequence). The CDR3 region is CASSQAAGVQQYF. The CDR3 nucleotides read TGTGCCAGCAGCCAAGCTGCGGGGGTACAGCAGTACTTC.

This clonotype has more than one count but fewer than ten. At one end the junction does not follow the germline gene, possibly because of a read error. CDR3 nucleotide sequence: TGTGCCAGCGGTCCCCAAGAGGCCCAGTACTTC. It yields the protein CASGPQEAQYF. The J gene is TRBJ2-5, the V gene TRBV12-3 or TRBV12-4; D remains ambiguous. This CDR3 is built from 11 residues.

The chain links TRBV29-1 to TRBJ2-1; D possibly corresponds to TRBD2 (7 bases). From germline, CDR1 is SQVTM and CDR2 ANQGSEA. Trimming pared 6 bases from V and 8 bases from J, leaving 23 bases between. The CDR3 contains 15 residues. CDR3 nucleotide sequence: TGCAGCGTCTTTCCTTGGGGGCGGGAGAGGGATGAGCAGTTCTTC. It codes for CSVFPWGRERDEQFF.

This clonotype was counted a few times. The CDR3 DNA reads as TGTGCCATCTCAGGGGCACCCTACGAGCAGTACTTC. Residues: CAISGAPYEQYF. The V call is TRBV28, the J call TRBJ2-5; TRBD1 might be the D (6 bases). Gene TRBJ2-7 matches the end of the DNA better, so the J call may be wrong. Germline V gene lookup returns CDR1 MDHEN and CDR2 SYDVKM. The CDR3 consists of 12 residues.

The J gene is TRBJ2-5, the V gene TRBV7-3; D is perhaps TRBD1 (6 bases). The end of the DNA aligns better with TRBJ2-1, so the J call may be wrong. The length of the CDR3 is 15 residues. Germline assignment: CDR1 SGHTA and CDR2 FQGTGA. CDR3 coding DNA: TGTGCCAGCAGCTTATTGGACAGAACTTTAAATGAGCAGTTCTTC. This encodes CASSLLDRTLNEQFF.

This rearrangement joins TRBV6-8 to TRBJ2-7, with 7 positions matching TRBD2. Germline CDR1 and CDR2: MNHGY and SAAAGT. V lost 1 base to trimming and J lost 7 bases; unmatched junction nucleotides: 16. This CDR3 is 17 amino acids long. The CDR3 sequence is CASSYFLREVDLGEQYF. The CDR3 DNA sequence: TGTGCCAGCAGTTACTTCCTCCGGGAGGTAGACCTAGGGGAGCAGTACTTC.

V is TRBV7-9 and J is TRBJ2-1, with D tentatively TRBD2 (6 bases). Germline assignment: CDR1 SEHNR and CDR2 FQNEAQ (reference sequence). Trimming left V 9 bases short and J 9 bases short, with 18 bases between. The CDR3 has 13 amino acids. For the CDR3, the DNA is TGTGCCAGTAGCGGCCGGGGCCGGAGTGAGCAGTTCTTC. Residues: CASSGRGRSEQFF.

This clonotype was observed a few times. This chain connects TRBV6-5 to TRBJ1-1, with TRBD1 as a possible D gene (5 bases). Looked up from germline, CDR1 is MNHEY and CDR2 is SVGAGI. Trimming cost V 5 bases and J 4 bases, with 11 bases left between them. The CDR3 sequence is 13 residues long. The CDR3 protein is CASSNRDFTEAFF. The DNA for the CDR3 is TGTGCCAGCAGTAACCGGGACTTCACTGAAGCTTTCTTT.